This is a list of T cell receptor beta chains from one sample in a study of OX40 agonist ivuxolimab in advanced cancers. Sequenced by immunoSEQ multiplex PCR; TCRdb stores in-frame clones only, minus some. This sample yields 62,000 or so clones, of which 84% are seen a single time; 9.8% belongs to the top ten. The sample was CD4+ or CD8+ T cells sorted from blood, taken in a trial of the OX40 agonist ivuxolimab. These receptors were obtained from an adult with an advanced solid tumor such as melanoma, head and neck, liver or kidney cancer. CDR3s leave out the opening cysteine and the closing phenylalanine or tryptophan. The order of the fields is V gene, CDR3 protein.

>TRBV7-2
ASSFRTAIYGYT
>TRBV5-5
ASSLLTGGSYEQY
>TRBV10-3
AISEDSIYEQY
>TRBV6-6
ASSYVWVGAADTQY
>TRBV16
ASSDWGTVEAYEQY
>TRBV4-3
ASSQEETYPNYGYT
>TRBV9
ASSTHSNTEAF
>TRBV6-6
ASSPADRTYEQY
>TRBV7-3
ASSLQRSGTDTQY
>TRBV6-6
ASSPQGSNQPQH